This TCR beta chain was captured in a study of T cell responses to AZD1222 COVID-19 vaccine. Findings and caveats of the study: In a largely white British group with more females than males, clonal diversity was possibly underestimated. Of spike-specific TCRs, nearly half reportedly target regions left unmutated in variants. Among AZD1222 vaccinees, only six or seven were seropositive at baseline.

Comments on this clone: Antigen: not known.

The protocol was immunoSEQ multiplex PCR, while the TCRdb copy is restricted to in-frame clones and leaves out a portion. The sample records fewer than 200,000 clones, just over 90% being singletons. J lost 10 bases, V lost 1 base, and 5 bases had no gene match. The CDR3 loop spans 13 amino acids. This receptor was identified in an adult who received the AZD1222 COVID-19 vaccine. The rearrangement links TRBV12-3 or TRBV12-4 to TRBJ2-3; TRBD2 aligns across 7 bases. The source material was peripheral blood, sampled 28 days after the second AZD1222 dose. The CDR3 reads CASSLEQRGAQYF. In nucleotides, the CDR3 is TGTGCCAGCAGTTTAGAACAGCGGGGCGCGCAGTATTTT.